This record covers a single T cell receptor beta chain. In the original workflow: Reference gene primers were amplified, and this amplification served to estimate nucleated cell counts. Produced via immunoSEQ multiplex PCR; TCRdb's table is partial and in-frame only. The DNA gave D and trimming, while V, J and clone size come from that table. The sample includes about 480,000 clones, about 88% of them seen just once. The data were taken from a study of blood T cell repertoires in COVID-19. Study background: COVID-19 samples collected from the United States, Italy and Spain covered acute and convalescent phases. T cells, B-cell-depleted T cells, or PBMCs provided the cDNA or gDNA that served as material.

A Seattle source enrolled patients during active infection and followed them longitudinally. V was pared by 6 bases and J by 0 bases, with 11 bases between. The germline V gene has CDR1 SEHNR and CDR2 FQNEAQ (reference sequence). The CDR3 spans 15 residues. This clonotype was obtained from a woman in her fifties or sixties with COVID-19, enrolled during active disease. The chain couples TRBV7-9 to TRBJ1-4, with unresolved D. What was sequenced was peripheral blood. The CDR3 is CASSETRATNEKLFF. The CDR3 coding sequence is TGTGCCAGCAGTGAGACGAGGGCAACTAATGAAAAACTGTTTTTT.